This TCR beta chain originates from a study of cytomegalovirus exposure and HLA in healthy donors (dated by TCRdb to between 2016 and 2019). Regarding the complete study: In an earlier analysis of 587 of the donors, about 260 Gb of sequence data and approximately 120 million unique TCR beta sequences from 150 million to 200 million T cells were reported. About 300 gigabases of sequencing data and approximately 84 million unique TCR sequences were included in an early release covering about 700 HLA-typed donors. The genetic ancestry cluster associated with self-reported Caucasian donors included 70% to 85% of the roughly 400 genotyped donors. The study aimed to test whether cataloging public T cell receptors could reveal signatures of past pathogen exposure. The study used immunosequencing to profile the T cell repertoires of several hundred subjects and linked those repertoires to cytomegalovirus serostatus. Besides the first cohort of approximately 710 subjects, a separate validation cohort made up of about 120 different subjects was used. To predict cytomegalovirus infection status, the study combined high-throughput TCR immunosequencing, statistical association of individual TCRs with disease status, and machine learning. A later analysis re-analyzed previously published TCR beta repertoires from 666 donors and added high-resolution HLA genotyping to study TCR occurrence patterns. The later analysis used no new phenotypic data to find candidate immune exposures, relying instead on TCR beta sequences and their occurrence across donors. An earlier analysis of 450 to 750 of the donors used high-throughput TCR beta sequencing to judge whether each TCR beta V gene segment behaved as functional or pseudogenic. Donor age, sex, ethnicity and CMV serostatus were compiled together with the repertoire data. Genome-wide SNP genotypes for about 65% of the 666 donors were used in a later genetic analysis, which treated that subset as a discovery cohort. Every repertoire in the discovery cohort had been generated on one and the same sequencing platform. HLA typing included class I and class II loci at four-digit resolution. Typing coverage varied by locus: roughly 629-640 donors for A, B, C, DRB1 and DQB1; approximately 500 for DQA1; approximately 570 for DPA1; under 490 for DPB1. Roughly five DR-DQ haplotypes were handled as single units for association and clustering because linkage in the cohort was strong. Across 398 genotyped donors of the cohort, an average of approximately 220,000 unique TCR beta nucleotide sequences per donor were sequenced, and roughly a sixth of those sequences were non-productive.

Regarding this clone: Its cognate antigen has yet to be identified. It has no much larger one-base neighbor in the sample; base qualities were not kept.

Overall study outcomes, separate from this receptor: The cohort was sequenced for TCR beta chains only, and without alpha or paired-chain data the features that could be detected were limited. A later analysis found that TCR association rates varied across HLA loci, with DRB1 alleles showing the most associated TCRs and HLA-C alleles the fewest. Some IMGT-functional V segments, including TRBV6-2 and TRBV6-3, could not be distinguished by the 87-base-pair reads and were therefore excluded. According to a later analysis, most CMV-associated TCR beta chains appeared to be HLA-restricted, and the HLA associations seemed to be driven largely by CMV exposure. In the study, around 150 TCR beta chains were listed as associated with cytomegalovirus. According to a later analysis, parvovirus B19, influenza, CMV and Epstein-Barr virus appeared linked to several top co-occurrence clusters. Compared with equally common non-associated chains, HLA-associated TCR beta chains in a later analysis were more clonally expanded and had lower generation probabilities. Correlated functional status among segregating V segments might be attributable to linkage disequilibrium, but an unknown experimental factor could not be ruled out. Across donors, most TCR sequences were observed very rarely, whereas some public TCRs were present in many individuals. It was suggested by the authors that the approach could potentially be generalized to other disease states and immunological phenotypes. A few of the identified cytomegalovirus-associated TCR beta chains were confirmed in vitro to be specific for cytomegalovirus antigens. Because HLA typing was unavailable for some donors at each locus, only the typed subset was used in association tests. An earlier analysis of approximately 600 of the donors showed that most TCR beta V segments appeared in productive rearrangements either about 87% or about 30% of the time, which broadly matched IMGT annotations. CMV serostatus was the only immune exposure information available for the cohort. At a false discovery rate of 0.05, a later analysis linked some 18,000 TCR beta sequences to specific HLA alleles. Compared with the roughly 600-donor mean, donors in an Asian-associated ancestry cluster had fewer N-insertions in productive TCRs, according to a later genetic analysis. An association between a missense DCLRE1C variant and V-gene and J-gene trimming of TCR beta chains was found in a later genetic analysis and replicated in an independent cohort. Fewer than 20 rarely observed V segments, including chromosome 9 orphons, were excluded from the earlier analysis of several hundred of the donors because counts were too low. A further reported finding was that TCR beta sequences accurately predicted the HLA-A and HLA-B alleles for most subjects in the first cohort. The classifier was reported to diagnose cytomegalovirus status with high specificity and sensitivity in both the original and validation cohorts. Sequencing depth was assumed to be roughly uniform across donors in the presence/absence analyses, though that assumption may not hold. Strong co-occurrence of HLA alleles, especially DR and DQ, made assigning TCR associations to individual alleles difficult. The sequencing pipeline was judged likely to have produced a cluster of highly shared sequence variants as a technical artifact.

The library was obtained by the immunoSEQ multiplex PCR assay. The multiplex PCR relied on a mix of 60 forward primers for TCR Vbeta segments and 13 reverse primers for TCR Jbeta segments. The CDR3 region of rearranged TCR beta genes was amplified from genomic DNA by a multiplex PCR assay. Amplified TCR beta libraries were sequenced as 87-base-pair reads on the Illumina HiSeq System. The authors' analysis ran thus. A later analysis counted tens of millions of unique TCR beta chains across the 550 to 750 repertoires, and roughly 9.9 million of these chains were shared by at least two donors. To remove PCR and sequencing errors, raw reads were error-corrected and collapsed into unique sequences using a nearest-neighbor algorithm that merged closely related sequences. Alignment of CDR3 sequences to IMGT reference sequences was used to assign V, D and J gene segments. For a sequence to be retained, a match of at least six nucleotides to both a V gene segment and a J gene segment was required. A rearrangement counted as productive if the CDR3 had no stop codons and remained in frame with V and J, and every other rearrangement counted as non-productive. CDR3 was defined according to IMGT convention as the region running from the second conserved V-encoded cysteine to the conserved J-encoded phenylalanine. The earlier analysis of approximately 500 of the donors excluded sequences that lacked an unambiguous match to a single V gene segment. An earlier analysis of 450 to 650 of the donors called V segments functional above 56.7% productive rearrangements and segregating when the between-donor standard deviation exceeded 5%. A statistical classification framework was built for diagnosing cytomegalovirus status from the catalog of TCR beta chain sequences. In a later analysis, V and J genes were assigned by comparing TCR nucleotide sequences against IMGT/GENE-DB human TR gene sequences. In a later analysis, CDR3 sequences and most-parsimonious VDJ recombination scenarios were assigned using the TCRdist pipeline. In a later analysis, each TCR beta chain was defined by its CDR3 amino acid sequence together with its V-gene family, and reads without a unique V-gene family were excluded. In a later analysis, nearly 600 highly shared, low-generation-probability nucleotide sequences were removed to address suspected cross-contamination and a sequencing artifact. In a later analysis, a clonal expansion index for each public chain was calculated from normalized within-repertoire ranks of inferred template counts. Generation probabilities in a later analysis came from a VDJ recombination model fitted to out-of-frame rearrangements, and those results were checked against IGoR. In a later analysis, TCR-TCR, TCR-HLA and TCR-CMV co-occurrence was scored with hypergeometric tests, and a repertoire-size bias correction was applied to TCR pairs. In a later analysis, false discovery rates were estimated by permuting HLA or CMV assignments 20 times. In a later analysis, co-occurring TCRs were grouped with DBSCAN, and TCRdist sequence similarity was added when clustering was performed within HLA-allele-positive subsets. Co-occurrence clustering excluded repertoires with fewer than 30,000 or more than 120,000 public chains, plus five with anomalous nucleotide sharing. In TCRdb, the immuneACCESS table is reduced to in-frame sequences with V and J assigned. These tables do not hold every clone; where another copy was compared, an unresolved V gene accounts for under half, and the others remain unexplained. D and trimming come from the DNA, and the V and J calls and clone size come from that table. The table for this sample lists 140,000 to 150,000 clones; 68% of them were counted only once. The ten top clones hold about 4.5% of the sample.

Measured from the cysteine to the phenylalanine, the CDR3 is 13 residues long. The DNA shown is the 39-base CDR3, in frame from base 1. The V end loses 5 bases and the J end loses 10 bases, and a stretch of 16 bases separates them. Per the germline V gene (reference sequence), SGHNT is the CDR1 and YYREEE is the CDR2. The cohort was made up of roughly 670 healthy bone marrow donors. Cohort members were all nominally healthy when sampled, although unrecorded immune exposures were likely present. The donor was CMV seronegative and was included in the group of 352 seronegative cohort members. Each donor provided a peripheral blood sample, and peripheral blood mononuclear cells were used for TCR beta sequencing. The Qiagen DNeasy Blood Extraction Kit was used to extract genomic DNA from the blood cell samples.

The sequence derives from a man aged 55 to 70 in good health and CMV-seronegative. The sequenced sample was PBMCs. The V and J genes are TRBV5-4 and TRBJ2-4, with TRBD1 as a weak D call on 5 bases. The DNA sequence is given as TGTGCCAGCAGTTTGCAAGGGGCTGATATTCAGTACTTC. It codes for CASSLQGADIQYF.